This entry describes one T cell receptor (beta chain). These data belong to a study of blood T cells in healthy people across ages. This CDR3 has 17 amino acids. Germline V gene lookup returns CDR1 SGHTA and CDR2 FQGNSA. The V and J ends lost 5 bases and 3 bases, in that order; junction bases with no gene match: 10. Through a sample-barcoded 5' primer and a J-beta primer mix, a second PCR was run for roughly 7 to 11 cycles. In TCRdb, the 5' RACE reads were re-called with MiXCR into one record per CDR3 protein. Of approximately 2,000,000 distinct CDR3 sequences listed, approximately 40% were seen once; the top ten hold roughly 23%.

The TCR originated in a human donor in good health. Material for sequencing was blood. The rearrangement links TRBV7-2 to TRBJ2-3; 11 nucleotides align to TRBD2. The CDR3 DNA sequence: TGTGCCAGCAGCCGTGACGCCGGGACTAGCGGTACAGATACGCAGTATTTT. Amino acid sequence: CASSRDAGTSGTDTQYF.